A single T cell receptor (beta chain) is shown here with its context. Its antigen is as yet unknown. The data derive from a study of regulatory T cells in long-lasting Graves disease. Overall study: Persistent Graves' disease denoted over 5 years of antithyroid drugs plus positive TSH receptor antibodies. General observations from the study: Possibly, accuracy suffered from the small sample size. There was favoring of TRBV28, TRBJ1-2 and TRBJ2-5 in persistent disease.

This sample's time point: persistent/refractory GD, antithyroid drugs over 5 years with positive TRAb. With RNA extracted from PBMCs as input, the TCR library was made. American Thyroid Association guidelines served as the basis for diagnosing Graves' disease. Relying on iRepertoire HTBI primers and Arm-PCR of CDR3 regions, the team built TCR beta libraries. One entry per CDR3 protein results from TCRdb running MiXCR on the multiplex PCR reads. This sample has 500,000 to 700,000 distinct CDR3 sequences, with around 30% found just once. Germline CDR1 reads MNHEY; CDR2 reads SVGEGT. CDR3 length equals 16 residues. With 4 bases clipped from V and 2 bases from J, the junction kept 8 bases outside the gene matches.

This sequence originates from a female donor with Graves disease. The J gene is TRBJ1-5, the V gene TRBV6-2 or TRBV6-3; 7 bases map to TRBD1. The material sequenced was peripheral blood mononuclear cells (PBMCs), taken when the disease was refractory, from a patient treated with antithyroid drugs. The CDR3 region has the DNA TGTGCCAGCAGTTCAGGGGCGCAGGGGGGCAATCAGCCCCAGCATTTT. Its translation: CASSSGAQGGNQPQHF.